This T cell receptor (beta chain) was obtained from a study of blood T cell repertoires in COVID-19. Across the whole study: Acute-phase and convalescent COVID-19 samples originated in the United States, Italy and Spain. The cDNA or gDNA used as material had been derived from T cells, B-cell-depleted T cells, or PBMCs.

The CDR3 extends over 15 amino acids. V lost 4 bases and J lost 0, with 12 bases in between. Germline assignment: CDR1 SGHVS and CDR2 FNYEAQ. As originally analysed: Quantification of nucleated cells was approximated via reference gene primer amplification. TCRdb's table, derived via immunoSEQ multiplex PCR, lists solely in-frame clones and lacks some. V, J and clone size reflect that table, while D and trimming were determined from the DNA. The profile shows about 230,000 clones, approximately 89% of them singletons. This TCR came from a woman younger than 45 with acute COVID-19. V and J are TRBV7-6 and TRBJ1-1, with D possibly matching TRBD1 (5 bases). Specimen: PBMCs or T cells enriched from blood (not recorded which). In DNA, the CDR3 is TGTGCCAGCAGCTCGCAGACAGAGATGAACACTGAAGCTTTCTTT. This translates into CASSSQTEMNTEAFF.